The clone carrying this T cell receptor (beta chain) was observed a single time. The study recruited healthy Caucasian donors from Russia who were aged about 6 to 100. Roughly 10 milliliters of peripheral blood were drawn from each donor. These data belong to a study of blood T cells in healthy people across ages. CDR1 and CDR2 (germline): DFQATT, SNEGSKA (reference sequence). Trimming at V came to 8 bases and at J to 5 bases, leaving 10 bases not matched to a gene. This CDR3 comprises 14 residues. Through a sample-barcoded 5' primer and a J-beta primer mix, a second PCR was run for roughly 7 to 11 cycles. MiXCR, run by TCRdb on the 5' RACE reads, gives a single entry per CDR3 protein. The table lists about 1.8 million distinct CDR3 sequences, roughly 52% of them singletons.

Sequences were obtained from blood. This clonotype was sampled from a woman in her thirties or forties in good health. The gene calls are TRBV20-1 and TRBJ2-3; TRBD2 aligns across 10 bases. The CDR3 sequence is CSTDIAGGGDTQYF. CDR3 DNA: TGCAGTACAGACATAGCGGGGGGTGGAGATACGCAGTATTTT.